This T cell receptor beta chain was sequenced for a study of shared clonotypes between healthy human individuals. Study context: Each donor had three CD4 naive, three CD4 memory, two CD8 naive and one CD8 memory plate.

Some clones are missing from TCRdb's copy, which holds only in-frame ones; the method was immunoSEQ multiplex PCR. The repertoire consists of fewer than 850,000 clones, with about 96% occurring once and the leading ten covering less than 0.25%. As defined, naive CD8 cells were CD45RO-negative and positively selected for CCR7, with terminally differentiated effector memory CD45RA+ cells excluded. Germline V gene data show CDR1 as LNHDA and CDR2 as SQIVND (reference sequence). Trimming cost V 3 bases and J 2 bases, with 11 bases left between them. This CDR3 spans 14 amino acids. Specimen: naive CD8+ T cells sorted from blood. This chain connects TRBV19 to TRBJ2-7; a possible D gene is TRBD1 (6 bases). The receptor's source is a young man in good health. CDR3 bases: TGTGCCAGTAGTATTTTTGGGGACACCTACGAGCAGTACTTC. This gives the protein CASSIFGDTYEQYF.